The 27 T cell receptor beta chains below come from one sample, sequenced in a study of shared clonotypes between healthy human individuals. This table comes from immunoSEQ multiplex PCR, and its TCRdb copy is limited to in-frame clones, with some not included. This sample carries more than 450,000 clones, 79% of them seen once, and the ten largest clones take roughly 13%. The sequenced sample was PBMCs. These receptors all come from a woman aged 35 to 49 in good health. Some clones in this sample may be carry-over from other donors' samples.

The chain employs TRBV18 and TRBJ2-2; tentatively, D is TRBD1 (6 bases). Germline loops: CDR1 KGHSH, CDR2 LQKENI. This CDR3 is 16 amino acids long. The V and J ends lost 2 bases and 1 base respectively, with 11 bases between them. As DNA, the CDR3 is TGTGCCAGCTCACCATCGGACAGATTGAACACCGGGGAGCTGTTTTTT. Its translation is CASSPSDRLNTGELFF.

The rearrangement uses TRBV18 and TRBJ2-2; TRBD2 is a possible D gene (6 bases). V lost 3 bases to trimming and J lost 0 bases, with 17 bases between them. The CDR3 is 18 amino acids. The germline gives CDR1 KGHSH, CDR2 LQKENI. CDR3 region: CASSPLILTSPNTGELFF. CDR3 DNA sequence: TGTGCCAGCTCACCGTTAATCCTGACTAGTCCGAACACCGGGGAGCTGTTTTTT.

V and J are TRBV9 and TRBJ2-2; 7 bases agree with TRBD1. CDR3 length equals 14 residues. V lost 3 bases, J lost 1 base, and 0 bases stayed unmatched. Germline V gives CDR1 SGDLS, CDR2 YYNGEE. CDR3 amino acids: CASSGTGNTGELFF. The DNA for the CDR3 is TGTGCCAGCAGCGGGACAGGGAACACCGGGGAGCTGTTTTTT.

The chain has TRBV18 and TRBJ2-1; 11 bases line up with TRBD2. Looked up from germline, CDR1 is KGHSH and CDR2 is LQKENI. The V and J ends lost 6 bases and 6 bases, in that order; junction bases with no gene match: 7. CDR3 length: 15 amino acids. CDR3 residues: CASSPGTSGINEQFF. The CDR3 region has the DNA TGTGCCAGCTCCCCCGGGACTAGCGGAATCAATGAGCAGTTCTTC.

This chain joins TRBV9 and TRBJ2-5; TRBD2 aligns across 11 bases. Germline CDR1 is SGDLS and CDR2 is YYNGEE. V gave up 0 bases and J gave up 1 base; unmatched junction bases: 5. The CDR3 extends over 17 amino acids. CDR3 loop: CASSVGGTSGFQETQYF. The DNA for the CDR3 is TGTGCCAGCAGCGTAGGGGGGACTAGCGGCTTCCAAGAGACCCAGTACTTC.

This clone was found a few times. Other DNA sequences in the sample encode the same CDR3. The chain couples TRBV27 to TRBJ2-5; TRBD2 might be the D (5 bases). The CDR3 is 13 amino acids. The V gene's germline CDR1 is MNHEY and CDR2 SMNVEV (reference sequence). V dropped 2 bases and J dropped 4 bases, with 8 bases sitting between them. DNA for the CDR3: TGTGCCAGCAGTTTAATGGGAGTAGAGACCCAGTACTTC. It yields the protein CASSLMGVETQYF.

This clone was detected only a few times. The chain has TRBV2 and TRBJ2-7; D not certain. CDR3 length equals 14 residues. Germline V CDR1 and CDR2: SNHLY, FYNNEI. Trimming removed 3 bases at V and 0 bases at J, with 9 bases between. The CDR3 DNA reads as TGTGCCAGCAGTGATTTGGGCAGCTCCTACGAGCAGTACTTC. Protein: CASSDLGSSYEQYF. Complete variable domain (other parts from reference TRBV2 and TRBJ2-7): EPEVTQTPSHQVTQMGQEVILRCVPISNHLYFYWYRQILGQKVEFLVSFYNNEISEKSEIFDDQFSVERPDGSNFTLKIRSTKLEDSAMYFCASSDLGSSYEQYFGPGTRLTVT.

This chain uses TRBV7-3 with TRBJ2-1; 7 nucleotides align to TRBD2. Germline-derived CDR1 and CDR2 are SGHTA and FQGTGA. The CDR3 consists of 16 residues. V dropped 1 base and J dropped 6; count of bases not matched to a gene: 9. The CDR3 DNA sequence: TGTGCCAGCAGCTTAATGGCCGGGACTACGCTCAATGAGCAGTTCTTC. Translation gives CASSLMAGTTLNEQFF.

The chain is built from TRBV10-3 and TRBJ1-5; D call uncertain. V lost 11 bases and J 4 bases, leaving 12 bases between the germline ends. The germline CDR1 and CDR2 sequences are ENHRY and SYGVKD. The CDR3 is 12 residues long. The CDR3 bases are TGTGCCTCGGGGTCGAGGAATCAGCCCCAGCATTTT. Amino acid sequence: CASGSRNQPQHF.

Only one count was recorded for this clone. This same CDR3 is encoded by further DNA sequences in the sample. The V call is TRBV6-6, the J call TRBJ2-7; D gene unclear. Germline V gene sequence: CDR1 MNHNY, CDR2 SVGAGI (reference sequence). The CDR3 length is 13 residues. Trimming removed 0 bases at V and 1 base at J, with 4 bases between. CDR3 in DNA: TGTGCCAGCAGTTACTCGAGTTCCTACGAGCAGTACTTC. The encoded protein is CASSYSSSYEQYF.

Written as DNA, the CDR3 is TGTGCCAGCCACTTGATAGGGGCTGAGGGGACTGAAGCTTTCTTT. This encodes CASHLIGAEGTEAFF. The chain is built from TRBV5-6 and TRBJ1-1; tentative D call: TRBD1 (5 bases). Germline loops: CDR1 SGHDT, CDR2 YYEEEE. The CDR3 loop spans 15 amino acids. The V end was cut by 7 bases, the J end by 5 bases, with 21 bases between.

The chain is built from TRBV10-3 and TRBJ2-1; 13 nucleotides match TRBD2. The CDR3 consists of 17 residues. V was clipped by 2 bases and J by 7 bases; unmatched bases: 8. Germline CDR1 is ENHRY and CDR2 is SYGVKD. The CDR3, as DNA: TGTGCCATCAGTGAGGGTCGGACTAGCGGGAGAAGGAATGAGCAGTTCTTC. Translated: CAISEGRTSGRRNEQFF.

The chain employs TRBV5-4 and TRBJ2-1, with 7 bases fitting TRBD1. The CDR3 is 16 residues long. From germline, CDR1 is SGHNT and CDR2 YYREEE (reference sequence). After removal of 4 bases from V and 5 bases from J, the junction contained 12 bases not matched to a gene. The CDR3 DNA follows: TGTGCCAGCAGCGAGGGGGCCAGCGAGGACCACAATGAGCAGTTCTTC. Amino acid sequence: CASSEGASEDHNEQFF.

The chain combines TRBV18 with TRBJ2-7; D perhaps matches TRBD1 (6 bases). With 3 bases removed from V and 6 bases from J, the gap between germline ends came to 12 bases. Germline CDR1 reads KGHSH; CDR2 reads LQKENI. The CDR3 contains 13 residues. This CDR3 reads CASSPDRLREQYF. As DNA, the CDR3 is TGTGCCAGCTCACCCGACAGGTTGCGCGAGCAGTACTTC.

The genes are TRBV10-1 and TRBJ2-5; 7 positions agree with TRBD1. The length of the CDR3 is 14 residues. With V trimmed by 3 bases and J by 2 bases, 3 bases remained unmatched. Germline CDR1 reads WNHNN; CDR2 reads SYGVQD (reference sequence). The CDR3 region has the DNA TGCGCCAGCAGTGACCCGGGACAGCAAGAGACCCAGTACTTC. Its translation is CASSDPGQQETQYF.

This clone has just one count. This sequence joins TRBV11-2 and TRBJ1-6; no firm D call. This CDR3 region has 16 residues. From germline, CDR1 is SGHAT and CDR2 FQNNGV. With 8 bases removed from V and 0 bases from J, the gap between germline ends came to 14 bases. The CDR3 spells CASAIHSSSYNSPLHF. The CDR3 DNA follows: TGTGCCAGCGCGATACACAGCAGCTCCTATAATTCACCCCTCCACTTT.

A remark on this clone: Since no conserved phenylalanine or tryptophan closes the CDR3, a read error is the likely cause. No DNA is shown, since the ends of the CDR3 on it are uncertain; the CDR3 is the one TCRdb lists. This chain links TRBV6-1 with TRBJ1-2; TRBD1, the D gene given by the table, was not confirmed from the DNA. Germline V CDR1 and CDR2: MNHNS, SASEGT. 9 amino acids form the CDR3, both terminal residues included. CDR3: CASSEKGTD.

The chain links TRBV15 to TRBJ2-7; D unclear. Germline assignment: CDR1 LNHNV and CDR2 YYDKDF (reference sequence). The CDR3 has 13 residues. Trimming removed 2 bases from V and 3 bases from J, with 8 bases in between. The CDR3 DNA follows: TGTGCCACCAGCAGACGAGACGGCTACGAGCAGTACTTC. This gives the protein CATSRRDGYEQYF.

CDR3 sequence (DNA): TGTGCCAGCAGCAAAACACTACAACACCTTGAGACCCAGTACTTC. Residues: CASSKTLQHLETQYF. This chain joins TRBV27 and TRBJ2-5, with unresolved D. The CDR3 runs 15 residues. V lost 6 bases to trimming and J lost 5 bases, with 19 bases between them. Germline CDR1 and CDR2: MNHEY and SMNVEV (reference sequence).

V and J are TRBV5-6 and TRBJ2-7, with TRBD1 as a possible D gene (6 bases). The CDR3 totals 14 residues. In germline, CDR1 is SGHDT, CDR2 YYEEEE. V shed 4 bases and J shed 5 bases, with 16 bases lying between them. The CDR3 spells CASSASGTHHEQYF. The CDR3 DNA is TGTGCCAGCAGCGCTTCCGGGACACACCACGAGCAGTACTTC.

The J gene is TRBJ2-5, the V gene TRBV6-1; no clear D gene. V shed 4 bases and J shed 5 bases, with 11 bases lying between them. The CDR3 spans 13 residues. The V gene's germline CDR1 is MNHNS and CDR2 SASEGT. CDR3 amino acids: CASSAVVGETQYF. CDR3 DNA: TGTGCCAGCAGTGCGGTAGTCGGGGAGACCCAGTACTTC.

CDR3 DNA sequence: TGTGCCAGCTCGGCAGGACCCATGAACACTGAAGCTTTCTTT. Translating it yields CASSAGPMNTEAFF. The rearrangement links TRBV9 to TRBJ1-1, with unresolved D. CDR1 SGDLS and CDR2 YYNGEE come from the germline V gene. The CDR3 has 14 amino acids. Trimming stripped 7 bases from V and 0 bases from J, with 13 bases between.

This clone was detected a few times. The genes are TRBV7-8 and TRBJ2-7; D tentatively fits TRBD1 or TRBD2 (5 bases each). The CDR3 spans 14 residues. Trimming removed 0 bases from V and 0 bases from J, with 6 bases in between. Germline values: CDR1 SGHVS, CDR2 FQNEAQ. This CDR3 reads CASSLAGTSYEQYF. The CDR3 nucleotides are TGTGCCAGCAGCTTAGCGGGGACCTCCTACGAGCAGTACTTC.

This rearrangement joins TRBV5-1 to TRBJ1-1; 8 bases fit TRBD1. CDR1 is SGHRS, CDR2 YFSETQ, per germline. The junction had 8 bases not matched to a gene; V was cut back by 4 bases and J by 3 bases. This CDR3 is built from 15 residues. The chain's CDR3 is CASSHPGQGHTEAFF. In DNA, the CDR3 is TGCGCCAGCAGCCACCCCGGACAGGGCCACACTGAAGCTTTCTTT.

Note on this clone: This could be a read error, since a much larger clone is one nucleotide away. The rearrangement links TRBV7-8 to TRBJ2-5; TRBD1 might be the D (6 bases). This CDR3 is built from 13 residues. CDR1 SGHVS and CDR2 FQNEAQ come from the germline V gene. Trimming took off 5 bases at V and 1 base at J, with 8 bases between the two ends. The CDR3 bases are TGTGCCAGCAGCGAGGGGGTCCAAGAGACCCAGTACTTC. This encodes CASSEGVQETQYF.

V and J are TRBV29-1 and TRBJ2-7, with D tentatively TRBD2 (6 bases). The germline gives CDR1 SQVTM, CDR2 ANQGSEA. Trimming stripped 4 bases from V and 3 bases from J, with 10 bases between. The CDR3 extends over 12 amino acids. The CDR3 here is CSVAPSVYEQYF. The CDR3 coding sequence is TGCAGCGTTGCCCCTAGCGTCTACGAGCAGTACTTC.

J is TRBJ1-2 and V is TRBV28; D may be TRBD1 (5 bases). The CDR3 covers 14 residues. V was trimmed by 6 bases and J by 3 bases, leaving 14 bases between them. From germline, CDR1 is MDHEN and CDR2 SYDVKM. CDR3 residues: CASRLWGRDYGYTF. The CDR3 DNA is TGTGCCAGCAGATTGTGGGGGAGGGACTATGGCTACACCTTC.